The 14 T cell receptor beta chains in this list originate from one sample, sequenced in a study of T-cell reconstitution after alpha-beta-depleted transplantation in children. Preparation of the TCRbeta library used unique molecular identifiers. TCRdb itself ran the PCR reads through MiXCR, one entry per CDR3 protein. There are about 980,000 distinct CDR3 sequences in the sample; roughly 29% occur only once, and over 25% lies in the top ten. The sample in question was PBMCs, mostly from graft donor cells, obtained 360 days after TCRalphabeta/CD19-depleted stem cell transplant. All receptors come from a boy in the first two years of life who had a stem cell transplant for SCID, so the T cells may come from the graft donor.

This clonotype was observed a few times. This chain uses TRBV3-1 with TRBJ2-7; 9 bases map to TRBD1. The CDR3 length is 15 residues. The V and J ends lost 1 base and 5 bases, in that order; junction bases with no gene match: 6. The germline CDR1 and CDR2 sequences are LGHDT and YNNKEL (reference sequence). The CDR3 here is CASSQGGTGNHEQYF. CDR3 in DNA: TGTGCCAGCAGCCAAGGGGGGACAGGGAACCACGAGCAGTACTTC.

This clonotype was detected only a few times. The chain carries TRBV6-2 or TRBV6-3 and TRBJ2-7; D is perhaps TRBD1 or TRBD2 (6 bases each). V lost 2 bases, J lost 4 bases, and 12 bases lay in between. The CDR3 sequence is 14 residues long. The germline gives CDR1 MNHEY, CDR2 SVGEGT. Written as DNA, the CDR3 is TGTGCCAGCAGTTACCCGTCGGGGGCGTACGAGCAGTACTTC. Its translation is CASSYPSGAYEQYF.

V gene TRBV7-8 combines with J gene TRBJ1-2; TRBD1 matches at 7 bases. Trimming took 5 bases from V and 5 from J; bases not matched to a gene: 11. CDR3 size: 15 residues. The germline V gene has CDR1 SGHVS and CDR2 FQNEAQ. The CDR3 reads CASSPPGQISYGYTF. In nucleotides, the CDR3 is TGTGCCAGCAGCCCCCCGGGACAGATCTCTTATGGCTACACCTTC.

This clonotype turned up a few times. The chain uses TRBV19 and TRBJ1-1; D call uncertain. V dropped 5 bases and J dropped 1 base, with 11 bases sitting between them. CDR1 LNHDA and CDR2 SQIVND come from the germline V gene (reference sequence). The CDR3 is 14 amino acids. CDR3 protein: CASSSSMRNTEAFF. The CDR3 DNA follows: TGTGCCAGTAGTTCTTCAATGCGGAACACTGAAGCTTTCTTT.

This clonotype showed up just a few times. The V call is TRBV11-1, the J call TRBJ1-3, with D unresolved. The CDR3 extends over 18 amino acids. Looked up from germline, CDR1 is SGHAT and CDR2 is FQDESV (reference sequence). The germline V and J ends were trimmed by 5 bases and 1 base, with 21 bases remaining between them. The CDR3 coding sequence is TGTGCCAGCAGCATCATACCTACGCTGGACCTGTCTGGAAACACCATATATTTT. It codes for CASSIIPTLDLSGNTIYF.

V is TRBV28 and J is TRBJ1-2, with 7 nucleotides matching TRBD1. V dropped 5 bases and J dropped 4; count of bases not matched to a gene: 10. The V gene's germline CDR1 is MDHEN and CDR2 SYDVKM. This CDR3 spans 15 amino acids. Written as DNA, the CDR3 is TGTGCCAGCAGTCGGGGACAGCAAGAACGCTATGGCTACACCTTC. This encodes CASSRGQQERYGYTF.

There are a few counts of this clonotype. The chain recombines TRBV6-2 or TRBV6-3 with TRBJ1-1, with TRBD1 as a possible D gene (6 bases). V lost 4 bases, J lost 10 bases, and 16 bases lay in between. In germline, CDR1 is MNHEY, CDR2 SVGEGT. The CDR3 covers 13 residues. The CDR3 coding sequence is TGTGCCAGCAGTTCAAGTTTAGAAGGGGGAGCTTTCTTT. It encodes CASSSSLEGGAFF.

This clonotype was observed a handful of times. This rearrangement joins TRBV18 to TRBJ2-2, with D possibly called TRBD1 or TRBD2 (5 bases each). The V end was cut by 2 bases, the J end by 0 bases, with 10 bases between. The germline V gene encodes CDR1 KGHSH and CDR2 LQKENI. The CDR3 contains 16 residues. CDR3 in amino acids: CASSPGGTANTGELFF. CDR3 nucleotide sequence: TGTGCCAGCTCACCAGGTGGGACGGCGAACACCGGGGAGCTGTTTTTT. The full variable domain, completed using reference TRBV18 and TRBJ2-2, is NAGVMQNPRHLVRRRGQEARLRCSPMKGHSHVYWYRQLPEEGLKFMVYLQKENIIDESGMPKERFSAEFPKEGPSILRIQQVVRGDSAAYFCASSPGGTANTGELFFGEGSRLTVL.

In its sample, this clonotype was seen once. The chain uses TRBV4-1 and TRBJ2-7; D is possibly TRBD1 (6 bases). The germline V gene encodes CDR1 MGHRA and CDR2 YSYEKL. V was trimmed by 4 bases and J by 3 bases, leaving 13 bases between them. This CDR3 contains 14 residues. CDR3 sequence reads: CASSPPGHGYEQYF. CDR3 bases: TGCGCCAGCAGCCCCCCGGGACATGGCTACGAGCAGTACTTC.

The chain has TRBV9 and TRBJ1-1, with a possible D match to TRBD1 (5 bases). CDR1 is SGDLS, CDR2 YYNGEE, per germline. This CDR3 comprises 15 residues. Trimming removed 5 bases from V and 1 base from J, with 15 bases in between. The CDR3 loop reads CASSPQTARNTEAFF. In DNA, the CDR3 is TGTGCCAGCAGTCCACAGACAGCCCGGAACACTGAAGCTTTCTTT.

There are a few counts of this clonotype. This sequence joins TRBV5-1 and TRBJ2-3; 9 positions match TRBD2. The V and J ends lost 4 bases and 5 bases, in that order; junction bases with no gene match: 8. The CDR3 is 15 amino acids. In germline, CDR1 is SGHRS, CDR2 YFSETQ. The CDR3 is CASSLKGLARDTQYF. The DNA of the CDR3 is TGCGCCAGCAGCCTAAAAGGACTAGCGAGAGATACGCAGTATTTT. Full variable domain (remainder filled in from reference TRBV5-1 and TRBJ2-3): KAGVTQTPRYLIKTRGQQVTLSCSPISGHRSVSWYQQTPGQGLQFLFEYFSETQRNKGNFPGRFSGRQFSNSRSEMNVSTLELGDSALYLCASSLKGLARDTQYFGPGTRLTVL.

The chain's CDR3 is CSASGEVERGGPYEQYF. The CDR3 bases are TGCAGTGCTAGTGGCGAGGTCGAGCGGGGGGGCCCTTACGAGCAGTACTTC. V gene TRBV20-1 combines with J gene TRBJ2-7; 10 bases match TRBD2. Germline CDR1 is DFQATT and CDR2 is SNEGSKA (reference sequence). The CDR3 totals 17 residues. Germline trimming cut 3 bases from V and 4 bases from J; bases unmatched to any gene: 15.

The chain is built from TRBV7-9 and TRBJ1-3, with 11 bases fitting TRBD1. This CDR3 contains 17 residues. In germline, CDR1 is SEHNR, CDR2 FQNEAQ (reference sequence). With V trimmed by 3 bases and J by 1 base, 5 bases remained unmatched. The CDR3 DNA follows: TGTGCCAGCAGCTTCCGGACAGGGGGCCCTTCTGGAAACACCATATATTTT. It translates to CASSFRTGGPSGNTIYF.

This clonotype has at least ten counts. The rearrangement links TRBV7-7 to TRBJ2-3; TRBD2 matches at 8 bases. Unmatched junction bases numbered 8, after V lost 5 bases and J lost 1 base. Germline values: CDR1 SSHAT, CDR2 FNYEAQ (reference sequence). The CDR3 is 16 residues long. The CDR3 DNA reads TGTGCCAGCAGCCCGATTACGACTAGCGGCACAGATACGCAGTATTTT. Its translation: CASSPITTSGTDTQYF.